Listed here is a single T cell receptor beta chain. The data are from a study of T cell responses to AZD1222 COVID-19 vaccine. Study overall: Investigators merged groups given second doses at roughly 4 or roughly 12 weeks.

The CDR3 length is 13 residues. With 3 bases removed from V and 11 bases from J, the gap between germline ends came to 16 bases. Per germline, CDR1 MDHEN and CDR2 SYDVKM. Only in-frame clones appear in the TCRdb table, and some are missing; sequencing was by immunoSEQ multiplex PCR. Of 90,000 to 100,000 clones listed, around 89% are singletons. The chain couples TRBV28 to TRBJ1-1; D gene unclear. Source: peripheral blood, taken on day 0 of AZD1222 vaccination. The source of this sequence is an adult in good health. The CDR3 region is CASSLVGRVRAFF. Written as DNA, the CDR3 is TGTGCCAGCAGTTTGGTCGGGCGCGTCAGGGCTTTCTTT.